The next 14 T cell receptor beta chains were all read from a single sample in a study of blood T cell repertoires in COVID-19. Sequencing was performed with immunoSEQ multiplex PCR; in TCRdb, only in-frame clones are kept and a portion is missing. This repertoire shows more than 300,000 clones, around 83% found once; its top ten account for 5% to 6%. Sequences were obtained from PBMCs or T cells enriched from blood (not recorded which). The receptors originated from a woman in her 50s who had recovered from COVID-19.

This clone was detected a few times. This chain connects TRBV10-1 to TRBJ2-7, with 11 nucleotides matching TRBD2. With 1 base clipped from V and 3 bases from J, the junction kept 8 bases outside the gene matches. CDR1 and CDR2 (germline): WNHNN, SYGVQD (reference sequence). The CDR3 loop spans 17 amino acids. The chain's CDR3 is CASSECSGRVLLYEQYF. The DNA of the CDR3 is TGCGCCAGCAGTGAGTGTAGCGGGAGGGTCCTCCTCTACGAGCAGTACTTC.

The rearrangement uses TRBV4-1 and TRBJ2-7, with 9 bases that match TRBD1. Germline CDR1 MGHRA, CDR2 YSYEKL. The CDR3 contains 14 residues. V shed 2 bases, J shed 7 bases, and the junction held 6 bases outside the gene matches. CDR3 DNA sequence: TGCGCCAGCAGCCAACGGACAGGGGAGAAGGAGCAGTACTTC. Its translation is CASSQRTGEKEQYF.

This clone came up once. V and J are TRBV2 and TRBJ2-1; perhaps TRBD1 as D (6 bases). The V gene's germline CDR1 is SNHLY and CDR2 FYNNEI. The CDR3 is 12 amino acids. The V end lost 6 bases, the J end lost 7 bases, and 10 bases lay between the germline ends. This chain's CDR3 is CASSDQGNEQFF. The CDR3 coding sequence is TGTGCCAGCAGCGACCAGGGGAATGAGCAGTTCTTC.

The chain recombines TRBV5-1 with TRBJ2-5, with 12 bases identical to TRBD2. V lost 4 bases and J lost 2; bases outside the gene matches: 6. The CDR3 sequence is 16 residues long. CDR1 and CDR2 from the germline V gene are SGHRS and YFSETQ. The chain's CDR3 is CASSGALAGGQETQYF. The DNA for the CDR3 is TGCGCCAGCAGCGGAGCACTAGCGGGGGGACAAGAGACCCAGTACTTC.

CDR3 sequence: CASSQRRGSAVEQYF. CDR3 bases: TGTGCCAGCAGCCAAAGAAGGGGCTCCGCGGTCGAGCAGTACTTC. The rearrangement uses TRBV3-1 (or the pseudogene TRBV3-2) and TRBJ2-7; D might be TRBD1 (5 bases). Trimming removed 2 bases at V and 6 bases at J, with 17 bases between. The germline CDR1 and CDR2 sequences are LGHDT and YNNKEL (reference sequence). This CDR3 is 15 amino acids long.

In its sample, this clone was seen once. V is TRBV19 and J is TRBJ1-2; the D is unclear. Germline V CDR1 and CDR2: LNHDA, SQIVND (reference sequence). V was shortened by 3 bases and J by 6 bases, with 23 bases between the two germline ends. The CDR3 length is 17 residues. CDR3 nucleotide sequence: TGTGCCAGTAGTATCCCCCTAGCCAGACGAACATGGAATGGCTACACCTTC. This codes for CASSIPLARRTWNGYTF. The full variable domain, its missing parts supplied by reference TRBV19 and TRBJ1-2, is DGGITQSPKYLFRKEGQNVTLSCEQNLNHDAMYWYRQDPGQGLRLIYYSQIVNDFQKGDIAEGYSVSREKKESFPLTVTSAQKNPTAFYLCASSIPLARRTWNGYTFGSGTRLTVV.

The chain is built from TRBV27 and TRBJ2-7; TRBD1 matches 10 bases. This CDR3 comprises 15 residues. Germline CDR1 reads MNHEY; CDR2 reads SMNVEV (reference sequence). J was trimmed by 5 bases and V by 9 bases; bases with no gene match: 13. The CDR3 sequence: CASTPQGQGYDEQYF. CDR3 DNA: TGTGCCAGTACCCCCCAGGGACAGGGGTATGACGAGCAGTACTTC.

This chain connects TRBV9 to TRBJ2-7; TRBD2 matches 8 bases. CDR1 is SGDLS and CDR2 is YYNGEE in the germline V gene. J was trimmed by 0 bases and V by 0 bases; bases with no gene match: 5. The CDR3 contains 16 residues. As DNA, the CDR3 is TGTGCCAGCAGCGTAGCCCCGAGCGGGAGCTCCTACGAGCAGTACTTC. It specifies CASSVAPSGSSYEQYF. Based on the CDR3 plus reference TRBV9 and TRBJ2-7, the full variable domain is DSGVTQTPKHLITATGQRVTLRCSPRSGDLSVYWYQQSLDQGLQFLIQYYNGEERAKGNILERFSAQQFPDLHSELNLSSLELGDSALYFCASSVAPSGSSYEQYFGPGTRLTVT.

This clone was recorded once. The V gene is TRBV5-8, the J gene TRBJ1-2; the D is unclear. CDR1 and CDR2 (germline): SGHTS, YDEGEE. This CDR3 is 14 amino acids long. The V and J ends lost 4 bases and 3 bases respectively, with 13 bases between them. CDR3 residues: CASSPTQEYYGYTF. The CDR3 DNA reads TGTGCCAGCAGCCCCACCCAGGAATACTATGGCTACACCTTC.

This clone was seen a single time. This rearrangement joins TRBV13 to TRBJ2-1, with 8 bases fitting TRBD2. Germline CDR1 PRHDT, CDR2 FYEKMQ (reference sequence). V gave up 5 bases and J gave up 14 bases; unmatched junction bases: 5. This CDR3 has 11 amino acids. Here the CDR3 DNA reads TGTGCCAGCAGCCCCGGGACTAGAGAGTTCTTC. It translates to CASSPGTREFF.

In nucleotides, the CDR3 is TGTGCCAGCAGGCCTTCCGGGACAGACTCTGGAAACACCATATATTTT. Translating it yields CASRPSGTDSGNTIYF. The J gene is TRBJ1-3, the V gene TRBV9, with 7 bases aligning to TRBD1. Looked up from germline, CDR1 is SGDLS and CDR2 is YYNGEE. This CDR3 is 16 amino acids long. Trimming cost V 5 bases and J 0 bases; bases outside gene matches: 8.

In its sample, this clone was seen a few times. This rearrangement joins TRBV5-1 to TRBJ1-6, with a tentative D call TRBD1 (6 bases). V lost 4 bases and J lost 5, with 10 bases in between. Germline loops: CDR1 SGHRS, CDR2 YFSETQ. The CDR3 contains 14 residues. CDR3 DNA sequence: TGCGCCAGCAGCCTGGGACAAAATAATTCACCCCTCCACTTT. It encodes CASSLGQNNSPLHF.

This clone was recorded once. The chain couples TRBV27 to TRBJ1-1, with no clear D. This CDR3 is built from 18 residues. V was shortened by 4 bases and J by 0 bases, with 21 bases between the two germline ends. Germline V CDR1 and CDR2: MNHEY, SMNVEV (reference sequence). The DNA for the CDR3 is TGTGCCAGCAGTTCGCCCCCCCGGGGTCTCGGCGTGAACACTGAAGCTTTCTTT. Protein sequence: CASSSPPRGLGVNTEAFF.

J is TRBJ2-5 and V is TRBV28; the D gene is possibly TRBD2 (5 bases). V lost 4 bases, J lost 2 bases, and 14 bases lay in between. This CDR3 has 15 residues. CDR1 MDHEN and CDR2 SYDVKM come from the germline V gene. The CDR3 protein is CASSSPRPGQETQYF. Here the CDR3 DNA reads TGTGCCAGCAGTTCCCCCCGCCCGGGGCAAGAGACCCAGTACTTC.